Sequencing of this T cell receptor beta chain was carried out in a study of identical twins. CDR1 SGHVS and CDR2 FNYEAQ come from the germline V gene. With V trimmed by 5 bases and J by 2 bases, 9 bases remained unmatched. The CDR3 covers 17 residues. TCRdb redid the calling of the 5' RACE reads with MiXCR, one entry per CDR3 protein. Among 250,000 to 300,000 distinct CDR3 sequences listed, roughly 10% were seen once. This clonotype occurred a few times. The data also belong to a second study, concerning yellow fever vaccine responses in identical twins.

This TCR derives from a woman aged 18-29 years in good health. V and J are TRBV7-6 and TRBJ2-3, with 11 bases aligning to TRBD2. The source material was CD8+ T cells sorted from blood. CDR3 sequence reads: CASSPGTSGSYTDTQYF. Here the CDR3 DNA reads TGTGCCAGCAGCCCCGGGACTAGCGGCTCATACACAGATACGCAGTATTTT.